This T cell receptor (beta chain) was identified in a study of long-term antiretroviral therapy in people with HIV. Study results and limitations: Dominance of pre-ART expanded clones persisted, fluctuating and often declining after ART. Absence of data on ART adherence, viral resistance or therapy changes was noted.

To note about this clone: The antigen remains unidentified.

The germline V gene has CDR1 LNHDA and CDR2 SQIVND (reference sequence). The CDR3 extends over 15 amino acids. V lost 5 bases to trimming and J lost 1 base, with 14 bases between them. The assay used was immunoSEQ (version v3.0), run at survey level. Here immunoSEQ multiplex PCR was the method, and the copy in TCRdb shows in-frame clones only, minus some. The table records tens of thousands of clones, 95% of them present only once. Here the sequenced sample was unsorted PBMCs, taken 5.3 years after starting antiretroviral therapy. The V gene is TRBV19, the J gene TRBJ1-1; D might be TRBD1 (6 bases). The clonotype comes from a man aged 50-60 years with HIV. Written as DNA, the CDR3 is TGTGCCAGTAGTTTCTTCTCACAGGGGAACACTGAAGCTTTCTTT. Translated, it gives CASSFFSQGNTEAFF.